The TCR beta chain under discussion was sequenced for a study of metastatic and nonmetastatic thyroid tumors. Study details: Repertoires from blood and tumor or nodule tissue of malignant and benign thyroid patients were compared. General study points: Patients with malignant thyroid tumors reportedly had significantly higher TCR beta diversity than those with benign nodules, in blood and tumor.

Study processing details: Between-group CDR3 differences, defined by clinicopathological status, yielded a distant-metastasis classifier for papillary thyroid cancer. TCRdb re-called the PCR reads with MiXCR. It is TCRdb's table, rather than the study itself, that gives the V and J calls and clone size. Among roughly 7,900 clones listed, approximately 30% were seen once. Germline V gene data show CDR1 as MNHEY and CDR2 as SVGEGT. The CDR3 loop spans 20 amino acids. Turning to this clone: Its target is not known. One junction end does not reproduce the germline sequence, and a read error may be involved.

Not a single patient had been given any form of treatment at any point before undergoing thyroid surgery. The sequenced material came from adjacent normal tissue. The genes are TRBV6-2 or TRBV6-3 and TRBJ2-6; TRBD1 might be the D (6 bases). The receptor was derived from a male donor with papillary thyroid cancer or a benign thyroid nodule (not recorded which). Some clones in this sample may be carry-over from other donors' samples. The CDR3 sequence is CASSPKIFLDSGTGANILTF. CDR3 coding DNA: TGTGCCAGCAGTCCCAAAATTTTCCTGGACAGTGGAACTGGGGCCAACATCCTGACTTTC.